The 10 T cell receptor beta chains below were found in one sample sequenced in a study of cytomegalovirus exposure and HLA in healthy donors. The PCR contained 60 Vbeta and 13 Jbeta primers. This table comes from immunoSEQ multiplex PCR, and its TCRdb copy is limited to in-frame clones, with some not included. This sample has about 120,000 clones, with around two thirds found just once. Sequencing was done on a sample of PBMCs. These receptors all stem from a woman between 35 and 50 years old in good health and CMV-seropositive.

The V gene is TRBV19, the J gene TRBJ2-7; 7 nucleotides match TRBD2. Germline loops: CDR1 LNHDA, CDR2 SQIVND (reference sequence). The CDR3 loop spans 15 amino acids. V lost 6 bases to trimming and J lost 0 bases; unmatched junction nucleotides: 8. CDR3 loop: CASSLSGDVSYEQYF. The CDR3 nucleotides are TGTGCCAGTAGCCTCAGCGGGGACGTCTCCTACGAGCAGTACTTC.

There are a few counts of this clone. DNA for the CDR3: TGTGCCAGCAGTACAAGCGGGGGGGCCAATGAGCAGTTCTTC. Amino acids: CASSTSGGANEQFF. The J gene is TRBJ2-1, the V gene TRBV2; 10 bases fit TRBD2. The CDR3 has 14 amino acids. Germline V gene sequence: CDR1 SNHLY, CDR2 FYNNEI. J was trimmed by 6 bases and V by 5 bases; bases with no gene match: 4.

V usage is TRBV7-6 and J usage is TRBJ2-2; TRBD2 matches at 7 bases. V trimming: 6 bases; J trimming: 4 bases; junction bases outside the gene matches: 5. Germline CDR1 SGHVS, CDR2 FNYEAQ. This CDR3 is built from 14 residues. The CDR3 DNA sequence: TGTGCCAGCAGTGAGTCGGGGGGCACCGGGGAGCTGTTTTTT. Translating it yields CASSESGGTGELFF.

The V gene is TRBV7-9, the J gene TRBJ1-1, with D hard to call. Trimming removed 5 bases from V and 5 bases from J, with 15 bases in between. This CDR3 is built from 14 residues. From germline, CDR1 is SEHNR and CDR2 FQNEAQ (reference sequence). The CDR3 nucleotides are TGTGCCAGCAGCCCCGACCCGAGCGCTACTGAAGCTTTCTTT. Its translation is CASSPDPSATEAFF.

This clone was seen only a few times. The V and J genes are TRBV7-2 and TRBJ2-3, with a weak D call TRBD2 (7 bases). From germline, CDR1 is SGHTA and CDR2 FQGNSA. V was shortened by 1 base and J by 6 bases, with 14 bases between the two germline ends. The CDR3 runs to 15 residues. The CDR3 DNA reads TGTGCCAGCAGCTTAGGTGGGGGGGCGTCCGATACGCAGTATTTT. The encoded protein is CASSLGGGASDTQYF.

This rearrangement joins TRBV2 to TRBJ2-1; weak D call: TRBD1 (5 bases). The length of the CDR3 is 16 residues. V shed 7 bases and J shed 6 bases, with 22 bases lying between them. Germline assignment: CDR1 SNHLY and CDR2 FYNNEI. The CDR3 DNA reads TGTGCCAGCATACCCCAGGCAGGGCGCCAGGGCAATGAGCAGTTCTTC. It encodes CASIPQAGRQGNEQFF.

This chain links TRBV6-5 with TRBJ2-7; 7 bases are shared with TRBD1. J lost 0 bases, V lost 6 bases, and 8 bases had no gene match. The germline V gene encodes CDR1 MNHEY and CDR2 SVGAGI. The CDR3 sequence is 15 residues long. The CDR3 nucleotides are TGTGCCAGCAGGGCAGTCCGGACAGGCTCCTACGAGCAGTACTTC. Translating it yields CASRAVRTGSYEQYF.

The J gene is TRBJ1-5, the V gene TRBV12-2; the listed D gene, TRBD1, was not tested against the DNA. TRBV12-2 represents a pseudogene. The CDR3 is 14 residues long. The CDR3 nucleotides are TGTGCAAGATCTCAGGTATCTAGCAATCAGCCCCAGCATTTT. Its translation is CARSQVSSNQPQHF.

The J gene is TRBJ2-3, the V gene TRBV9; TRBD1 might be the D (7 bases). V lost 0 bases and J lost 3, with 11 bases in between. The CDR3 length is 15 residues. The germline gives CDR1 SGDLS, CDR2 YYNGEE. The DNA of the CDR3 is TGTGCCAGCAGCGTAGGGTCAGGGGGGACAGATACGCAGTATTTT. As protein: CASSVGSGGTDTQYF.

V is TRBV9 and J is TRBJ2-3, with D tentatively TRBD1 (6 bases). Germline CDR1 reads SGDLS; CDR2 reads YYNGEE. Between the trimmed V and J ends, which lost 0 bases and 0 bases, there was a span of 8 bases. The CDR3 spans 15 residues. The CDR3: CASSVGTESTDTQYF. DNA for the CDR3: TGTGCCAGCAGCGTAGGGACAGAAAGCACAGATACGCAGTATTTT.